These 26 T cell receptor beta chains came from one sample sequenced in a study of blood T cell repertoires in COVID-19. Libraries were prepared by immunoSEQ multiplex PCR; TCRdb keeps only in-frame clonotypes and omits some of them. There are roughly 100,000 clones in the sample; 88% occur only once, and less than 4.5% lies in the top ten. Sequencing input: peripheral blood. These receptors were obtained from a human donor in a cohort sampled during active COVID-19.

The genes are TRBV3-1 (or the pseudogene TRBV3-2) and TRBJ1-4; 12 nucleotides match TRBD1. The germline V gene encodes CDR1 LGHDT and CDR2 YNNKEL (reference sequence). Trimming at V came to 2 bases and at J to 10 bases, leaving 5 bases not matched to a gene. The CDR3 extends over 15 amino acids. CDR3 coding DNA: TGTGCCAGCAGCCAAATGGGGACAGGGGGCGGAAAACTGTTTTTT. Amino acids: CASSQMGTGGGKLFF.

The rearrangement uses TRBV5-1 and TRBJ1-2, with 7 bases that match TRBD1. The CDR3 contains 14 residues. Germline assignment: CDR1 SGHRS and CDR2 YFSETQ. V lost 2 bases to trimming and J lost 8 bases; unmatched junction nucleotides: 9. The CDR3 nucleotides read TGCGCCAGCAGCTTTACGGGACAGCCAGAAGGCTACACCTTC. Amino acid sequence: CASSFTGQPEGYTF.

The genes are TRBV19 and TRBJ1-5; unclear D gene. From germline, CDR1 is LNHDA and CDR2 SQIVND (reference sequence). The V end lost 4 bases, the J end lost 0 bases, and 10 bases lay between the germline ends. The CDR3 has 15 residues. The CDR3 protein is CASSTGIYSNQPQHF. CDR3 DNA sequence: TGTGCCAGTAGTACCGGGATTTATAGCAATCAGCCCCAGCATTTT.

The chain combines TRBV7-9 with TRBJ1-4; the D is unclear. Trimming took 5 bases from V and 3 from J, leaving 16 bases between them. CDR1 is SEHNR and CDR2 is FQNEAQ in the germline V gene (reference sequence). This CDR3 contains 16 residues. The CDR3 nucleotides read TGTGCCAGCAGCCGAAAGCGGGGTCCCTCTAATGAAAAACTGTTTTTT. It specifies CASSRKRGPSNEKLFF. The variable domain in full, with the rest retrieved from reference TRBV7-9 and TRBJ1-4, is DTGVSQNPRHKITKRGQNVTFRCDPISEHNRLYWYRQTLGQGPEFLTYFQNEAQLEKSRLLSDRFSAERPKGSFSTLEIQRTEQGDSAMYLCASSRKRGPSNEKLFFGSGTQLSVL.

This clone was counted ten times or more. CDR3 residues: CASSERGGTDTQYF. The CDR3, as DNA: TGTGCCAGCAGTGAGCGGGGGGGCACAGATACGCAGTATTTT. V usage is TRBV6-4 and J usage is TRBJ2-3, with 8 bases aligning to TRBD2. The CDR3 runs 14 residues. The V segment lost 3 bases and the J segment 1 base; nucleotides outside the gene matches: 0. CDR1 MRHNA and CDR2 SNTAGT come from the germline V gene.

This chain uses TRBV6-5 with TRBJ1-5, with D possibly matching TRBD1 (6 bases). Between the trimmed V and J ends, which lost 4 bases and 3 bases, there was a span of 10 bases. Looked up from germline, CDR1 is MNHEY and CDR2 is SVGAGI. The CDR3 is 14 amino acids. The CDR3 loop reads CASSFGQHNQPQHF. The CDR3 nucleotides are TGTGCCAGCAGTTTTGGACAGCACAATCAGCCCCAGCATTTT.

The V call is TRBV30, the J call TRBJ2-5; a possible D gene is TRBD1 (6 bases). The CDR3 length is 12 residues. V shed 0 bases and J shed 4 bases, with 6 bases lying between them. Germline CDR1 and CDR2: GTSNPN and SVGIG (reference sequence). CDR3 residues: CAWSVQGETQYF. The CDR3 DNA sequence: TGTGCCTGGAGTGTACAGGGAGAGACCCAGTACTTC.

The V gene is TRBV27, the J gene TRBJ2-7; possibly TRBD1 for D (6 bases). Trimming pared 10 bases from V and 3 bases from J, leaving 16 bases between. Germline V gene lookup returns CDR1 MNHEY and CDR2 SMNVEV (reference sequence). This CDR3 contains 13 residues. In DNA, the CDR3 is TGTGCCACCATAAACAGGGCCGGCTACGAGCAGTACTTC. Its protein product is CATINRAGYEQYF.

V gene TRBV11-1 combines with J gene TRBJ2-2; no firm D call. CDR1 is SGHAT, CDR2 FQDESV, per germline (reference sequence). The CDR3 length is 13 residues. Trimming removed 5 bases from V and 3 bases from J, with 7 bases in between. The CDR3: CASSARYTGELFF. The CDR3 region has the DNA TGTGCCAGCAGCGCCCGGTACACCGGGGAGCTGTTTTTT.

The chain couples TRBV11-2 to TRBJ2-7, with D unclear. V gave up 0 bases and J gave up 1 base, with 7 bases separating them. Looked up from germline, CDR1 is SGHAT and CDR2 is FQNNGV. The CDR3 is made up of 14 amino acids. CDR3 sequence: CASSLERVSYEQYF. The CDR3 DNA reads as TGTGCCAGCAGCTTAGAACGGGTTTCCTACGAGCAGTACTTC.

The chain recombines TRBV6-1 with TRBJ1-4; TRBD1 matches at 7 bases. The CDR3 totals 16 residues. The germline CDR1 and CDR2 sequences are MNHNS and SASEGT. V was clipped by 0 bases and J by 6 bases; unmatched bases: 7. The CDR3 bases are TGTGCCAGCAGTGAAGCCCGACAGGGTAGGGATGAAAAACTGTTTTTT. Its translation: CASSEARQGRDEKLFF.

The chain joins TRBV5-1 to TRBJ2-3; 15 bases map to TRBD2. Germline assignment: CDR1 SGHRS and CDR2 YFSETQ. The CDR3 consists of 18 residues. The V and J ends lost 1 base and 6 bases, in that order; junction bases with no gene match: 9. The CDR3 sequence is CASSLWGLAGGVKDTQYF. CDR3 DNA: TGCGCCAGCAGCTTGTGGGGACTAGCGGGGGGTGTTAAGGATACGCAGTATTTT.

The V and J genes are TRBV7-9 and TRBJ1-3; D is unresolved. Germline CDR1 reads SEHNR; CDR2 reads FQNEAQ (reference sequence). The CDR3 is 14 amino acids. V lost 5 bases and J lost 0, with 8 bases in between. The CDR3 nucleotides read TGTGCCAGCAGCCCGGGGAGCTCTGGAAACACCATATATTTT. Translated: CASSPGSSGNTIYF.

V gene TRBV3-1 (or the pseudogene TRBV3-2) combines with J gene TRBJ1-2; D perhaps matches TRBD1 (5 bases). Trimming pared 1 base from V and 3 bases from J, leaving 12 bases between. The germline CDR1 and CDR2 sequences are LGHDT and YNNKEL (reference sequence). CDR3 length: 15 residues. The CDR3 sequence: CASSQGQGDYYGYTF. The CDR3 nucleotides are TGTGCCAGCAGCCAAGGGCAGGGTGATTACTATGGCTACACCTTC.

The J gene is TRBJ1-4, the V gene TRBV19; 7 bases align to TRBD1. CDR3 length: 14 residues. Germline-derived CDR1 and CDR2 are LNHDA and SQIVND (reference sequence). The ends lost 3 bases at V and 5 bases at J; junction bases unmatched: 3. The CDR3 sequence is CASSIRGENEKLFF. In DNA form, the CDR3 reads TGTGCCAGTAGTATCAGGGGGGAGAATGAAAAACTGTTTTTT.

The rearrangement uses TRBV5-1 and TRBJ1-6, with 9 bases that match TRBD1. This CDR3 comprises 15 residues. V was clipped by 5 bases and J by 8 bases; unmatched bases: 8. Germline CDR1 is SGHRS and CDR2 is YFSETQ. The CDR3 protein is CASRSGQGSYSPLHF. CDR3 coding DNA: TGCGCCAGCAGATCCGGACAGGGGAGCTATTCACCCCTCCACTTT.

The chain recombines TRBV6-5 with TRBJ1-1, with D possibly matching TRBD1 (6 bases). Germline-derived CDR1 and CDR2 are MNHEY and SVGAGI. The length of the CDR3 is 14 residues. Trimming removed 6 bases at V and 3 bases at J, with 14 bases between. CDR3 nucleotide sequence: TGTGCCAGCAGACCCCAGGGGCGGCACACTGAAGCTTTCTTT. Translation gives CASRPQGRHTEAFF.

V gene TRBV6-1 combines with J gene TRBJ2-7, with D maybe TRBD1 (5 bases). Germline values: CDR1 MNHNS, CDR2 SASEGT. The length of the CDR3 is 17 residues. Trimming stripped 2 bases from V and 0 bases from J, with 17 bases between. CDR3 region: CASSEPSAGQSSYEQYF. The CDR3 DNA follows: TGTGCCAGCAGTGAACCCTCGGCAGGACAAAGCTCCTACGAGCAGTACTTC.

As for this clone: Sequence at one end of the junction differs from germline and may be a read error. This chain links TRBV7-7 with TRBJ2-5; possible D gene TRBD2, 6 bases. The CDR3 consists of 14 residues. CDR1 SSHAT and CDR2 FNYEAQ come from the germline V gene (reference sequence). In DNA, the CDR3 is TGTGCTAGCAGCCCAGCCGGGGGCCAAGAGACCCAGTACTTC. This translates into CASSPAGGQETQYF.

The chain recombines TRBV28 with TRBJ2-2, with D possibly being TRBD2 (5 bases). Germline CDR1 and CDR2: MDHEN and SYDVKM. V was clipped by 6 bases and J by 0 bases, with 20 bases between them. This CDR3 is 18 amino acids long. This chain's CDR3 is CASRPELGRAANTGELFF. CDR3 in DNA: TGTGCCAGCAGACCCGAACTAGGGCGGGCAGCGAACACCGGGGAGCTGTTTTTT.

J is TRBJ2-1 and V is TRBV30; D might be TRBD2 (6 bases). The germline V gene has CDR1 GTSNPN and CDR2 SVGIG (reference sequence). There are 13 residues in the CDR3. The V end was cut by 2 bases, the J end by 7 bases, with 12 bases between. CDR3 loop: CAWSITGLNEQFF. In DNA, the CDR3 is TGTGCCTGGAGTATTACGGGACTGAATGAGCAGTTCTTC.

Only a few counts were recorded for this clone. The chain couples TRBV4-2 to TRBJ2-7; 11 nucleotides line up with TRBD2. CDR1 is LGHNA, CDR2 YNFKEQ, per germline. The CDR3 contains 20 residues. Trimming at V came to 4 bases and at J to 5 bases, leaving 22 bases not matched to a gene. The CDR3 loop is CASSPHLELAGAPGPHEQYF. CDR3 nucleotide sequence: TGTGCCAGCAGCCCGCACCTAGAACTAGCGGGGGCCCCAGGGCCTCACGAGCAGTACTTC.

The chain joins TRBV6-5 to TRBJ1-4; D gene uncertain. Germline values: CDR1 MNHEY, CDR2 SVGAGI. The V end was cut by 2 bases, the J end by 7 bases, with 8 bases between. The CDR3 contains 13 residues. The CDR3 sequence: CASSYTIAEKLFF. The CDR3 DNA reads TGTGCCAGCAGTTACACAATCGCTGAAAAACTGTTTTTT.

V gene TRBV30 combines with J gene TRBJ2-1, with D unresolved. V lost 2 bases and J lost 9, with 14 bases in between. Germline lookup yields CDR1 GTSNPN and CDR2 SVGIG (reference sequence). The CDR3 has 13 amino acids. CDR3 residues: CAWSPQLLSEQFF. CDR3 nucleotides: TGTGCCTGGAGTCCACAGTTGTTAAGTGAGCAGTTCTTC.

This chain uses TRBV3-1 (or the pseudogene TRBV3-2) with TRBJ2-3, with 10 positions matching TRBD2. V gave up 0 bases and J gave up 2 bases; unmatched junction bases: 11. From germline, CDR1 is LGHDT and CDR2 YNNKEL (reference sequence). The CDR3 spans 19 residues. The CDR3 region has the DNA TGTGCCAGCAGCCAAGATTCCAGCGGGGGGGCCGTAGACACAGATACGCAGTATTTT. Protein: CASSQDSSGGAVDTDTQYF.

This chain joins TRBV28 and TRBJ2-5; TRBD2 agrees at 10 bases. CDR3 length: 16 residues. With V trimmed by 3 bases and J by 5 bases, 9 bases remained unmatched. Per germline, CDR1 MDHEN and CDR2 SYDVKM. The CDR3 DNA sequence: TGTGCCAGCAGTTTGAGAACTAGCGGGAACAGCGAGACCCAGTACTTC. Its translation is CASSLRTSGNSETQYF.